The 27 T cell receptor beta chains listed next were all sequenced from one sample in a study of cytomegalovirus exposure and HLA in healthy donors. Amplification used 60 Vbeta primers and 13 Jbeta primers. The assay was immunoSEQ multiplex PCR, and TCRdb's table has in-frame clones only and misses some. The sample includes about 170,000 clones, roughly 72% of them seen just once. The sample taken for sequencing was PBMCs. These receptors were taken from a middle-aged man in good health and CMV-seropositive.

This clone appeared a single time. The rearrangement joins TRBV18 to TRBJ1-4, with D maybe TRBD1 (5 bases). CDR1 KGHSH and CDR2 LQKENI come from the germline V gene. V lost 3 bases and J 4 bases, leaving 9 bases between the germline ends. The CDR3 length is 14 residues. For the CDR3, the DNA is TGTGCCAGCTCACCTGACAGCATTAATGAAAAACTGTTTTTT. Translation: CASSPDSINEKLFF.

This sequence joins TRBV7-3 and TRBJ1-6; no firm D call. Germline V CDR1 and CDR2: SGHTA, FQGTGA. The CDR3 spans 13 residues. Trimming cost V 5 bases and J 10 bases, with 12 bases left between them. DNA for the CDR3: TGTGCCAGCAGCCTCGGTTTGTCGTCACCCCTCCACTTT. The encoded protein is CASSLGLSSPLHF.

This chain links TRBV5-1 with TRBJ2-7; D is perhaps TRBD1 (6 bases). With 4 bases removed from V and 0 bases from J, the gap between germline ends came to 11 bases. Per germline, CDR1 SGHRS and CDR2 YFSETQ. The CDR3 covers 14 residues. Here the CDR3 reads CASSMDRPSYEQYF. The CDR3 DNA follows: TGCGCCAGCAGCATGGACAGACCCTCCTACGAGCAGTACTTC.

This clone was picked up one time. The CDR3 here is CASSPRTDWTQHF. CDR3 nucleotide sequence: TGTGCCAGCAGCCCCAGGACGGACTGGACCCAGCATTTT. The chain has TRBV7-6 and TRBJ1-5; D not resolved. V gave up 5 bases and J gave up 11 bases, with 16 bases separating them. Looked up from germline, CDR1 is SGHVS and CDR2 is FNYEAQ. The CDR3 is 13 residues long.

The V gene is TRBV7-6, the J gene TRBJ2-5; no definite D call. Germline CDR1 SGHVS, CDR2 FNYEAQ. This CDR3 has 14 amino acids. The V and J ends lost 5 bases and 4 bases respectively, with 14 bases between them. The CDR3 here is CASSPRSLLETQYF. CDR3 DNA sequence: TGTGCCAGCAGCCCCCGGTCCCTTTTAGAGACCCAGTACTTC.

Comment on this clone: The junction departs from germline at one end; a sequencing error may be responsible. The chain uses TRBV7-9 and TRBJ1-5, with a weak D call TRBD1 (5 bases). The CDR3 runs 13 residues. Germline CDR1 reads SEHNR; CDR2 reads FQNEAQ (reference sequence). The CDR3 coding sequence is TGTTCCAGCAGCCCTACAGGCGCCGGGCCCCAGCATTTT. Protein product: CSSSPTGAGPQHF.

V is TRBV7-9 and J is TRBJ2-3, with 9 bases fitting TRBD1. The CDR3 spans 16 residues. Germline CDR1 reads SEHNR; CDR2 reads FQNEAQ (reference sequence). The ends lost 5 bases at V and 5 bases at J; junction bases unmatched: 11. The CDR3 reads CASSQIRDRAEDTQYF. The CDR3 nucleotides are TGTGCCAGCAGCCAAATCCGGGACAGGGCTGAAGATACGCAGTATTTT.

This clone came up once. The chain uses TRBV6-5 and TRBJ2-7; possible D gene TRBD2, 5 bases. The CDR3 is 11 amino acids. Deletions cut 6 bases from V and 6 bases from J, with 9 bases between. The germline gives CDR1 MNHEY, CDR2 SVGAGI. CDR3 sequence: CASRGLLEQYF. The CDR3 DNA sequence: TGTGCCAGCAGAGGACTCCTCGAGCAGTACTTC.

This clone was seen at least ten times. This chain links TRBV4-1 with TRBJ1-2; TRBD1 might be the D (6 bases). The CDR3 has 16 amino acids. Trimming removed 4 bases at V and 5 bases at J, with 20 bases between. Germline CDR1 is MGHRA and CDR2 is YSYEKL. The CDR3 is CASSLDPGVQAYGYTF. The DNA of the CDR3 is TGCGCCAGCAGCCTGGACCCAGGGGTCCAAGCATATGGCTACACCTTC.

The chain is built from TRBV27 and TRBJ2-1; D perhaps matches TRBD1 (5 bases). The CDR3 contains 16 residues. V was clipped by 7 bases and J by 2 bases, with 18 bases between them. Germline loops: CDR1 MNHEY, CDR2 SMNVEV (reference sequence). The CDR3 DNA sequence: TGTGCCAGCACCCCCCGGCGGACAACCCCCTACAATGAGCAGTTCTTC. Translating it yields CASTPRRTTPYNEQFF.

This sequence joins TRBV27 and TRBJ2-2; D may be TRBD2 (7 bases). This CDR3 spans 17 amino acids. V lost 2 bases and J 0 bases, leaving 13 bases between the germline ends. Germline values: CDR1 MNHEY, CDR2 SMNVEV (reference sequence). For the CDR3, the DNA is TGTGCCAGCAGTTTAGGGCGGGGGCCTGCGAACACCGGGGAGCTGTTTTTT. This gives the protein CASSLGRGPANTGELFF.

The rearrangement links TRBV27 to TRBJ2-2; the D is unclear. The V gene's germline CDR1 is MNHEY and CDR2 SMNVEV (reference sequence). V lost 6 bases, J lost 0 bases, and 11 bases lay in between. The CDR3 is 15 residues long. The CDR3 loop is CASSRYDSNTGELFF. CDR3 in DNA: TGTGCCAGCAGCCGGTATGACTCGAACACCGGGGAGCTGTTTTTT.

This chain uses TRBV6-6 with TRBJ2-7, with TRBD1 as a possible D gene (7 bases). V was cut by 5 bases and J by 7 bases, with 18 bases left in between. CDR1 MNHNY and CDR2 SVGAGI come from the germline V gene (reference sequence). The CDR3 has 14 residues. The CDR3 DNA follows: TGTGCCAGCAGTCTGACAGGGATCGGGAGAGAGCAGTACTTC. It specifies CASSLTGIGREQYF.

As concerns this clone: At one of its ends the junction is not consistent with the germline gene, which may arise from a read error. V usage is TRBV6-1 and J usage is TRBJ1-1; D is ambiguous. Germline V gene sequence: CDR1 MNHNS, CDR2 SASEGT. The CDR3 sequence is 12 residues long. The chain's CDR3 is CASSGLPTGAFF. CDR3 coding DNA: TGTGCCAGCAGTGGCCTCCCAACTGGAGCTTTCTTT.

V usage is TRBV4-1 and J usage is TRBJ2-3, with 11 nucleotides matching TRBD2. Germline CDR1 reads MGHRA; CDR2 reads YSYEKL. The CDR3 consists of 15 residues. V gave up 4 bases and J gave up 5 bases; unmatched junction bases: 5. The CDR3 protein is CASSPTSGVRDTQYF. The CDR3 nucleotides read TGCGCCAGCAGCCCGACTAGCGGGGTGAGAGATACGCAGTATTTT.

This clone came up a few times. This chain uses TRBV7-9 with TRBJ2-1, with D possibly TRBD1 on 6 matching bases. The V gene lost 5 bases and the J gene lost 2 bases, with 13 bases spanning the gap. The CDR3 consists of 15 residues. Germline V gene lookup returns CDR1 SEHNR and CDR2 FQNEAQ (reference sequence). The chain's CDR3 is CASSQQGVTYNEQFF. The CDR3 DNA follows: TGTGCCAGCAGCCAACAGGGCGTCACCTACAATGAGCAGTTCTTC.

This chain connects TRBV6-1 to TRBJ1-3, with D tentatively TRBD1 (5 bases). Per the germline V gene, CDR1 is MNHNS and CDR2 is SASEGT. V lost 6 bases to trimming and J lost 8 bases, with 11 bases between them. CDR3 length equals 12 residues. CDR3 loop: CASSGGRYTIYF. Here the CDR3 DNA reads TGTGCCAGCAGCGGGGGAAGATACACCATATATTTT.

This clone was counted between two and nine times. This chain links TRBV2 with TRBJ2-5; 7 bases are shared with TRBD2. Germline CDR1 and CDR2: SNHLY and FYNNEI. This CDR3 spans 15 amino acids. V lost 0 bases to trimming and J lost 9 bases; unmatched junction nucleotides: 10. The CDR3 loop reads CASSEARKAGEAQYF. The CDR3 DNA reads TGTGCCAGCAGTGAAGCGCGGAAGGCGGGGGAGGCCCAGTACTTC.

Comments on this clone: Other nucleotide sequences from this sample produce the same CDR3. The V call is TRBV11-2, the J call TRBJ2-3, with TRBD2 matching 8 bases. Germline CDR1 reads SGHAT; CDR2 reads FQNNGV. This CDR3 contains 17 residues. Trimming removed 5 bases from V and 2 bases from J; junction bases left unmatched: 12. CDR3 coding DNA: TGTGCCAGCAGCAATACCGGGGGGGTGGGGCACACAGATACGCAGTATTTT. Protein product: CASSNTGGVGHTDTQYF. Complete variable domain (other parts from reference TRBV11-2 and TRBJ2-3): EAGVAQSPRYKIIEKRQSVAFWCNPISGHATLYWYQQILGQGPKLLIQFQNNGVVDDSQLPKDRFSAERLKGVDSTLKIQPAKLEDSAVYLCASSNTGGVGHTDTQYFGPGTRLTVL.

This clone has more than one count but fewer than ten. The chain has TRBV12-5 and TRBJ2-1, with 11 bases lining up with TRBD1. The CDR3 consists of 15 residues. Germline loops: CDR1 LGHNT, CDR2 FRNRAP. Trimming at V came to 6 bases and at J to 3 bases, leaving 4 bases not matched to a gene. Here the CDR3 reads CASGRTGGLYNEQFF. CDR3 nucleotide sequence: TGTGCTAGTGGCCGGACAGGGGGCCTCTACAATGAGCAGTTCTTC.

The J gene is TRBJ1-2, the V gene TRBV25-1; D not resolved. The germline CDR1 and CDR2 sequences are MGHDK and SYGVNS. This CDR3 region has 12 residues. Trimming took off 6 bases at V and 8 bases at J, with 13 bases between the two ends. The CDR3 here is CASSEVGGGYTF. DNA for the CDR3: TGTGCCAGCAGCGAGGTGGGTGGAGGCTACACCTTC.

This chain uses TRBV19 with TRBJ1-5; 7 nucleotides match TRBD1. Per the germline V gene, CDR1 is LNHDA and CDR2 is SQIVND (reference sequence). V gave up 4 bases and J gave up 3 bases; unmatched junction bases: 6. The CDR3 runs to 15 residues. The CDR3 DNA follows: TGTGCCAGTAGTACTCAACAGGGGCCCAATCAGCCCCAGCATTTT. It encodes CASSTQQGPNQPQHF.

This clone was counted between two and nine times. This chain joins TRBV7-9 and TRBJ2-6; TRBD1 is a possible D gene (6 bases). Germline V gene data show CDR1 as SEHNR and CDR2 as FQNEAQ (reference sequence). The CDR3 is made up of 15 amino acids. V was cut by 6 bases and J by 1 base, with 10 bases left in between. CDR3 protein: CASRTTGSGANVLTF. The CDR3 DNA reads as TGTGCCAGCAGAACGACAGGATCTGGGGCCAACGTCCTGACTTTC.

The rearrangement uses TRBV11-3 and TRBJ2-7; D uncertain. Germline V gene data show CDR1 as SGHNT and CDR2 as YENEEA. This CDR3 is built from 13 residues. V dropped 3 bases and J dropped 0 bases, with 6 bases sitting between them. The CDR3 region is CASSFDFSYEQYF. CDR3 coding DNA: TGTGCCAGCAGCTTCGACTTCTCCTACGAGCAGTACTTC.

The chain has TRBV25-1 and TRBJ2-5; D is uncertain. The length of the CDR3 is 13 residues. V was shortened by 1 base and J by 4 bases, with 7 bases between the two germline ends. Germline V gene lookup returns CDR1 MGHDK and CDR2 SYGVNS. The CDR3, as DNA: TGTGCCAGCAGTGAATGGCTTCGAGAGACCCAGTACTTC. Its protein product is CASSEWLRETQYF.

In its sample, this clone was seen a few times. V usage is TRBV30 and J usage is TRBJ1-6, with a possible D match to TRBD1 (5 bases). CDR3 length equals 16 residues. Trimming pared 1 base from V and 0 bases from J, leaving 10 bases between. The germline gives CDR1 GTSNPN, CDR2 SVGIG (reference sequence). The CDR3 DNA sequence: TGTGCCTGGAGTGACAGACAGTCCTCCTATAATTCACCCCTCCACTTT. It translates to CAWSDRQSSYNSPLHF.

The rearrangement joins TRBV30 to TRBJ1-1; D possibly corresponds to TRBD1 (5 bases). This CDR3 region has 13 residues. In germline, CDR1 is GTSNPN, CDR2 SVGIG (reference sequence). The V and J ends lost 0 bases and 3 bases respectively, with 8 bases between them. CDR3 residues: CAWSVGGYTEAFF. The CDR3 DNA follows: TGTGCCTGGAGTGTTGGGGGGTACACTGAAGCTTTCTTT.